The sequence of this TCR beta chain was determined in a study of cytomegalovirus exposure and HLA in healthy donors listed by TCRdb under 2017. Background on the whole study: An earlier analysis of several hundred of the donors reported about 250 Gb of sequence data and roughly 100 million unique TCR beta sequences from approximately 180 million T cells. An early release covering 550 to 700 HLA-typed donors comprised approximately 300 gigabases of sequencing data and tens of millions of unique TCR sequences. Among the roughly 370 genotyped donors, 81% belonged to the genetic ancestry cluster associated with self-reported Caucasian donors. The study aimed to test whether signatures of past pathogen exposure could be identified by cataloging public T cell receptors. The T cell repertoires of around 670 subjects were profiled by immunosequencing and related to cytomegalovirus serostatus. Besides the first cohort of under 700 subjects, a separate validation cohort made up of over 95 different subjects was used. To predict cytomegalovirus infection status, the study brought together high-throughput TCR immunosequencing, statistical association of individual TCRs with disease status, and machine learning. To study patterns of TCR occurrence, a later analysis re-analyzed previously published TCR beta repertoires from more than 550 donors and added high-resolution HLA genotyping. The later analysis used no new phenotypic data to find candidate immune exposures, relying instead on TCR beta sequences and their occurrence across donors. In an earlier analysis of 500 to 650 of the donors, high-throughput TCR beta sequencing was used to judge whether each TCR beta V gene segment behaved as functional or pseudogenic. Donor age, sex, ethnicity and CMV serostatus were compiled together with the repertoire data. A later genetic analysis used genome-wide SNP genotypes for about 65% of the 666 donors, treating that subset as a discovery cohort. Every discovery cohort repertoire had been produced on one sequencing platform. Class I and class II HLA loci were covered by the typing at four-digit resolution. Typing coverage varied by locus: roughly 620-640 donors for A, B, C, DRB1 and DQB1; under 550 for DQA1; about 600 for DPA1; around 490 for DPB1. Four or five DR-DQ haplotypes were handled as single units for association and clustering, since linkage in the cohort was strong. On average, over 200,000 unique TCR beta nucleotide sequences were sequenced per donor among 300 to 500 genotyped donors of the cohort, with around 19% of those sequences being non-productive. What the work shows at the level of the full study, not this receptor alone: According to the authors, the approach could potentially be generalized to other disease states and immunological phenotypes. The earlier analysis of some 560 of the donors excluded some 16 rarely observed V segments, including chromosome 9 orphons, because counts were too low. According to a later genetic analysis, donors in an Asian-associated ancestry cluster had fewer N-insertions in productive TCRs than the approximately 650-donor mean. A further reported finding was that TCR beta sequences accurately predicted the HLA-A and HLA-B alleles for most subjects in the first cohort. In an earlier analysis of 587 of the donors, most TCR beta V segments appeared in productive rearrangements about 87% or about 30% of the time, broadly matching IMGT annotations. A later analysis found that HLA-associated TCR beta chains were more clonally expanded and had lower generation probabilities than equally common non-associated chains. In a later analysis, several top co-occurrence clusters were reported to appear linked to parvovirus B19, influenza, CMV and Epstein-Barr virus. According to a later analysis, most CMV-associated TCR beta chains appeared to be HLA-restricted, and the HLA associations seemed to be driven largely by CMV exposure. A cluster of highly shared sequence variants was judged likely to represent a technical artifact of the sequencing pipeline. The 87-base-pair reads could not distinguish some IMGT-functional V segments, including TRBV6-2 and TRBV6-3, so those segments were excluded. The presence/absence analyses assumed that sequencing depth was roughly uniform across donors, and that assumption may not be true. Immune exposure information for the cohort was limited to CMV serostatus. At a false discovery rate of 0.05, a later analysis linked under 20,000 TCR beta sequences to specific HLA alleles. When HLA alleles, especially DR and DQ, strongly co-occurred, attributing TCR associations to individual alleles was difficult. An association between a missense DCLRE1C variant and V-gene and J-gene trimming of TCR beta chains was found in a later genetic analysis and replicated in an independent cohort. A few of the identified cytomegalovirus-associated TCR beta chains were confirmed in vitro to be specific for cytomegalovirus antigens. The classifier was reported to diagnose cytomegalovirus status with high specificity and sensitivity in both the original and validation cohorts. Correlated functional status among segregating V segments might be attributable to linkage disequilibrium, but an unknown experimental factor could not be ruled out. In the study, around 150 TCR beta chains were listed as associated with cytomegalovirus. Because HLA typing was missing for some donors at each locus, association tests included only the typed subset. In this cohort, only TCR beta chains were sequenced, and detectable features were limited by the absence of alpha or paired-chain data. According to a later analysis, TCR association rates differed among HLA loci, with DRB1 alleles showing the most associated TCRs and HLA-C alleles showing the fewest. While some public TCRs were present in many individuals, most TCR sequences turned up only very rarely across donors.

In total, 666 healthy bone marrow donors made up the cohort. At the time of sampling, all cohort members were nominally healthy, though unrecorded immune exposures were likely present. The donor was CMV seropositive and was included in the group of 289 seropositive cohort members. Each donor provided a peripheral blood sample, and peripheral blood mononuclear cells were used for TCR beta sequencing. Genomic DNA was extracted from the blood cell samples with the Qiagen DNeasy Blood Extraction Kit. Trimming removed 0 bases from V and 5 bases from J; the gene matches leave 3 bases unexplained. The CDR3 numbers 14 residues from cysteine through phenylalanine. The kept DNA is CDR3 alone, 42 bases in frame from the first base. Looking up the germline V gene yields CDR1 SGHRS and CDR2 YFSETQ. The library was prepared using the immunoSEQ multiplex PCR assay. The multiplex PCR relied on a mix of 60 forward primers for TCR Vbeta segments and 13 reverse primers for TCR Jbeta segments. A multiplex PCR assay on genomic DNA amplified the CDR3 region of rearranged TCR beta genes. The amplified TCR beta libraries were sequenced on the Illumina HiSeq System as 87-base-pair reads. The source study handled its data this way. In a later analysis, roughly 80 million unique TCR beta chains were counted across the roughly 700 repertoires, and approximately 11 million of these chains were shared by at least two donors. To remove PCR and sequencing errors, raw reads were error-corrected and collapsed into unique sequences using a nearest-neighbor algorithm that merged closely related sequences. V, D and J gene segments were assigned by aligning CDR3 sequences to IMGT reference sequences. Each retained sequence needed at least a six-nucleotide match to both a V gene segment and a J gene segment. A rearrangement was called productive if the CDR3 had no stop codons and remained in frame with V and J, and every other rearrangement was called non-productive. CDR3 was defined according to IMGT convention as the region running from the second conserved V-encoded cysteine to the conserved J-encoded phenylalanine. The earlier analysis of 450 to 750 of the donors excluded any sequence lacking an unambiguous match to a single V gene segment. In an earlier analysis of some 590 of the donors, a V segment was called functional when productive rearrangements were above 56.7%, and segregating when the standard deviation between donors exceeded 5%. A statistical classification framework was built to diagnose cytomegalovirus status from the catalog of TCR beta chain sequences. A later analysis assigned V and J genes by comparing TCR nucleotide sequences with IMGT/GENE-DB human TR gene sequences. The TCRdist pipeline was used in a later analysis to assign CDR3 sequences and most-parsimonious VDJ recombination scenarios. In a later analysis, each TCR beta chain was defined by its CDR3 amino acid sequence together with its V-gene family, and reads without a unique V-gene family were excluded. As a way to deal with suspected cross-contamination and a sequencing artifact, a later analysis dropped approximately 590 nucleotide sequences that were highly shared and had low generation probability. In a later analysis, a clonal expansion index for each public chain was calculated from normalized within-repertoire ranks of inferred template counts. A later analysis computed generation probabilities with a VDJ recombination model fitted to out-of-frame rearrangements, and checked the results against IGoR. In a later analysis, hypergeometric tests were used to score TCR-TCR, TCR-HLA and TCR-CMV co-occurrence, with a repertoire-size bias correction applied to TCR pairs. False discovery rates were estimated in a later analysis by permuting HLA or CMV assignments 20 times. A later analysis grouped co-occurring TCRs with DBSCAN, adding TCRdist sequence similarity when clustering within HLA-allele-positive subsets. Repertoires with fewer than 30,000 or more than 120,000 public chains, plus five repertoires with anomalous nucleotide sharing, were excluded from co-occurrence clustering. What TCRdb holds here is the immuneACCESS table cut down to in-frame rearrangements. Part of the clones is not present; checked against another copy, under half of the missing clones reflect an unresolved V gene, and the others are unexplained. Clone size and the V and J calls come from that table; the DNA yielded D and trimming. This sample holds more than 110,000 clones; 80% were observed only once. The top ten hold about 6.8% of the sample.

A remark on this clone: Its antigen remains unidentified. Nothing much larger sits one base from this clone, and base qualities are not available.

This sequence originates from a man aged 35-49 years in good health and CMV-seropositive. Recombination connected TRBV5-1 to TRBJ2-7, with 9 bases aligning to TRBD2. The sample taken for sequencing was PBMCs. The DNA reads as follows: TGCGCCAGCAGCTTGGGGCGGGAGGGAGACGAGCAGTACTTC. Its translation reads: CASSLGREGDEQYF.